The 15 T cell receptor beta chains listed next were all sequenced from one sample in a study of blood T cell repertoires in COVID-19. Sequencing was performed with immunoSEQ multiplex PCR; in TCRdb, only in-frame clones are kept and a portion is missing. The sample records approximately 270,000 clones, about 90% being singletons. The sequenced sample consisted of PBMCs or T cells enriched from blood (not recorded which). Source of these receptors: a woman between 55 and 75 years old who had recovered from COVID-19.

This chain connects TRBV28 to TRBJ2-1; 12 bases line up with TRBD2. Trimming at V came to 10 bases and at J to 0 bases, leaving 13 bases not matched to a gene. CDR1 is MDHEN, CDR2 SYDVKM, per germline. This CDR3 spans 18 amino acids. The chain's CDR3 is CATLGLAGDLSSYNEQFF. In nucleotides, the CDR3 is TGTGCCACCTTGGGACTAGCGGGCGACCTTAGCTCCTACAATGAGCAGTTCTTC.

The chain links TRBV3-1 (or the pseudogene TRBV3-2) to TRBJ1-2, with D maybe TRBD1 (5 bases). The V and J ends lost 5 bases and 5 bases respectively, with 18 bases between them. CDR3 length equals 15 residues. Germline V gives CDR1 LGHDT, CDR2 YNNKEL (reference sequence). The CDR3 sequence: CASSLDRTTLYGYTF. CDR3 coding DNA: TGTGCCAGCAGCTTAGACAGAACGACTCTTTATGGCTACACCTTC.

The chain uses TRBV27 and TRBJ1-2; D unclear. The CDR3 contains 13 residues. Deletions cut 2 bases from V and 4 bases from J, with 8 bases between. Germline V gene lookup returns CDR1 MNHEY and CDR2 SMNVEV (reference sequence). Written as DNA, the CDR3 is TGTGCCAGCAGTTTACACAGTGGCTATGGCTACACCTTC. Its protein is CASSLHSGYGYTF.

The rearrangement uses TRBV28 and TRBJ2-5, with 7 bases lining up with TRBD2. With V trimmed by 6 bases and J by 2 bases, 9 bases remained unmatched. This CDR3 spans 15 amino acids. In germline, CDR1 is MDHEN, CDR2 SYDVKM. CDR3 DNA: TGTGCCAGCAGCTCCCGACTAGCCGGGCAAGAGACCCAGTACTTC. It codes for CASSSRLAGQETQYF.

The gene calls are TRBV6-5 and TRBJ2-7, with D possibly matching TRBD2 (6 bases). Per the germline V gene, CDR1 is MNHEY and CDR2 is SVGAGI. This CDR3 has 14 amino acids. Trimming shortened V by 2 bases and J by 5 bases, and 13 bases separated the two germline ends. CDR3 nucleotide sequence: TGTGCCAGCAGTTACGGGACTTCGTCGGACGAGCAGTACTTC. Protein: CASSYGTSSDEQYF.

This chain links TRBV9 with TRBJ1-2; tentative D call: TRBD1 (5 bases). The CDR3 is 14 residues long. V lost 0 bases to trimming and J lost 8 bases, with 14 bases between them. Germline V gene lookup returns CDR1 SGDLS and CDR2 YYNGEE. The CDR3 loop reads CASSVGVGDGGYTF. CDR3 nucleotides: TGTGCCAGCAGCGTAGGGGTAGGGGATGGAGGCTACACCTTC.

The rearrangement uses TRBV10-3 and TRBJ2-7; 7 bases are a match to TRBD1. After removal of 4 bases from V and 4 bases from J, the junction contained 10 bases not matched to a gene. The CDR3 loop spans 15 amino acids. CDR1 and CDR2 (germline): ENHRY, SYGVKD. CDR3 nucleotides: TGTGCCATCAGTGGGCCAAGGGGGCCCGGGTACGAGCAGTACTTC. Its translation: CAISGPRGPGYEQYF.

The chain links TRBV9 to TRBJ1-6, with D unclear. This CDR3 has 15 residues. Germline V gene sequence: CDR1 SGDLS, CDR2 YYNGEE. V was trimmed by 4 bases and J by 9 bases, leaving 17 bases between them. This CDR3 is CASSTTMGPGSPLHF. CDR3 DNA: TGTGCCAGCAGCACAACAATGGGCCCCGGTTCACCCCTCCACTTT.

The chain links TRBV30 to TRBJ2-7; D may be TRBD1 (6 bases). This CDR3 has 14 amino acids. V was cut by 3 bases and J by 1 base, with 13 bases left in between. CDR1 and CDR2 from the germline V gene are GTSNPN and SVGIG (reference sequence). CDR3: CAWSRGPRSYEQYF. DNA of the CDR3: TGTGCCTGGAGCAGGGGACCGCGGTCCTACGAGCAGTACTTC.

The rearrangement uses TRBV7-8 and TRBJ1-4; D is unclear. The CDR3 extends over 15 amino acids. Trimming removed 1 base at V and 4 bases at J, with 10 bases between. Germline CDR1 is SGHVS and CDR2 is FQNEAQ. CDR3 region: CASSLVALFNEKLFF. DNA of the CDR3: TGTGCCAGCAGCTTAGTAGCCCTTTTTAATGAAAAACTGTTTTTT.

J is TRBJ1-2 and V is TRBV27; D remains ambiguous. Germline values: CDR1 MNHEY, CDR2 SMNVEV (reference sequence). The CDR3 has 13 amino acids. Trimming removed 3 bases from V and 2 bases from J, with 7 bases in between. CDR3 sequence reads: CASSFIPNYGYTF. Here the CDR3 DNA reads TGTGCCAGCAGTTTCATCCCAAACTATGGCTACACCTTC.

Written as DNA, the CDR3 is TGTGCCAGCAGCCAAGAGGGGACTAGCGGAGTTGCTGGCATTTACGAGCAGTACTTC. Encoded protein: CASSQEGTSGVAGIYEQYF. The gene calls are TRBV3-1 (or the pseudogene TRBV3-2) and TRBJ2-7; 11 bases are shared with TRBD2. J lost 4 bases, V lost 0 bases, and 14 bases had no gene match. The CDR3 extends over 19 amino acids. Germline V CDR1 and CDR2: LGHDT, YNNKEL (reference sequence).

This rearrangement joins TRBV9 to TRBJ1-2, with a tentative D call TRBD1 (5 bases). The CDR3 sequence is 12 residues long. V was pared by 3 bases and J by 8 bases, with 11 bases between. Germline CDR1 SGDLS, CDR2 YYNGEE. The CDR3 loop is CASSATGVGYTF. The CDR3 bases are TGTGCCAGCAGCGCCACAGGAGTGGGCTACACCTTC. The full variable domain, completed using reference TRBV9 and TRBJ1-2, is DSGVTQTPKHLITATGQRVTLRCSPRSGDLSVYWYQQSLDQGLQFLIQYYNGEERAKGNILERFSAQQFPDLHSELNLSSLELGDSALYFCASSATGVGYTFGSGTRLTVV.

The chain couples TRBV5-5 to TRBJ1-1; D gene uncertain. Germline assignment: CDR1 SGHKS and CDR2 YYEKEE (reference sequence). There are 13 residues in the CDR3. Trimming took off 3 bases at V and 10 bases at J, with 16 bases between the two ends. CDR3 nucleotide sequence: TGTGCCAGCAGCTCGTCTCGCGAACGGGTAGCTTTCTTT. This encodes CASSSSRERVAFF.

This rearrangement joins TRBV11-2 to TRBJ2-2; 8 bases fit TRBD2. The CDR3 contains 16 residues. J lost 5 bases, V lost 6 bases, and 11 bases had no gene match. CDR1 SGHAT and CDR2 FQNNGV come from the germline V gene. The CDR3 sequence is CASRPTGTSGTGELFF. CDR3 nucleotide sequence: TGTGCCAGCAGACCCACCGGGACTAGTGGAACCGGGGAGCTGTTTTTT.